This T cell receptor (beta chain) stems from a study of T cells in women clearing cervical HPV infection. The wider study: Case blood drawn at lesion detection; control blood after infection cleared. General study findings and limits: Cases and controls were distinguished at AUC just under 0.85 by richness and V genes.

Of note for this clone: Its antigen is as yet unknown. Read sequence stops 3 residues before the CDR3 end, and the germline J gene provides the missing end.

The repertoire was sequenced with immunoSEQ multiplex PCR; TCRdb's copy has only in-frame clones and lacks some. The table lists about 30,000 clones, with over 3% in the top ten. V was clipped by 1 base and J by 5 bases; unmatched bases: 5. The CDR3 is made up of 14 amino acids. Germline V CDR1 and CDR2: SQVTM, ANQGSEA. J is TRBJ2-7 and V is TRBV29-1; 10 bases agree with TRBD1. The specimen sequenced was blood buffy coat. This receptor was taken from a woman between 18 and 70 years old with a cervical HPV16 infection that either progressed to CIN3+ or cleared (not recorded which). The CDR3 here is CSVEAGTGVNEQYF. The covered CDR3 bases are TGCAGCGTTGAAGCCGGGACAGGGGTCAACGAG.